Listed below are T cell receptor beta chains from one sample, sequenced in a study of blood T cell repertoires in COVID-19. TCRdb's copy holds only in-frame clones and misses some; the assay was immunoSEQ multiplex PCR. The repertoire holds about 75,000 clones, 74% seen once, with approximately 2.8% in the top ten. Source material: peripheral blood. The receptors here all came from a human donor with acute or convalescent COVID-19. The donor label of this sample is uncertain. Both conserved end residues are part of each CDR3. Fields, in order: clone size, D gene, J gene, V gene, CDR3 protein, CDR3 DNA. The D gene is left open where the match is weak. Size is omitted from some rows. Given values are once, few, many or a class for expanded clones.

. TRBD2 TRBJ2-3 TRBV4-3 CASSQDGSSGRTDTQYF TGCGCCAGCAGCCAAGATGGGTCTAGCGGACGCACAGATACGCAGTATTTT
. TRBD1 TRBJ2-5 TRBV7-2 CASSLGQVGETQYF TGTGCCAGCAGCTTGGGACAGGTGGGCGAGACCCAGTACTTC
few TRBD1 TRBJ2-2 TRBV4-1 CASSQPGQGFGELFF TGCGCCAGCAGCCAGCCGGGACAGGGGTTTGGGGAGCTGTTTTTT
. . TRBJ2-4 TRBV6-5 CASREGSLAKNIQYF TGTGCCAGCAGAGAGGGATCGCTAGCCAAAAACATTCAGTACTTC
. . TRBJ2-2 TRBV12-3/TRBV12-4 CASRLESGELFF TGTGCCAGCAGACTAGAGTCCGGGGAGCTGTTTTTT
. . TRBJ1-5 TRBV5-6 CASSLAGGASNQPQHF TGTGCCAGCAGCTTGGCGGGGGGCGCGAGCAATCAGCCCCAGCATTTT
. . TRBJ1-6 TRBV21-1 CASSVDRDNSPLHF TGTGCCAGCAGCGTGGACAGGGACAATTCACCCCTCCACTTT
. TRBD2 TRBJ2-5 TRBV7-9 CASSRSGGEETQYF TGTGCCAGCAGCCGTAGCGGGGGTGAAGAGACCCAGTACTTC
. . TRBJ2-2 TRBV27 CASSLTLATNTGELFF TGTGCCAGCAGTTTAACCCTAGCGACGAACACCGGGGAGCTGTTTTTT
. . TRBJ1-2 TRBV30 CAWRAVGYTF TGTGCCTGGAGAGCCGTTGGCTACACCTTC
. . TRBJ1-2 TRBV5-1 CASSLASEGSYGYTF TGCGCCAGCAGCTTGGCCTCGGAGGGTTCCTATGGCTACACCTTC